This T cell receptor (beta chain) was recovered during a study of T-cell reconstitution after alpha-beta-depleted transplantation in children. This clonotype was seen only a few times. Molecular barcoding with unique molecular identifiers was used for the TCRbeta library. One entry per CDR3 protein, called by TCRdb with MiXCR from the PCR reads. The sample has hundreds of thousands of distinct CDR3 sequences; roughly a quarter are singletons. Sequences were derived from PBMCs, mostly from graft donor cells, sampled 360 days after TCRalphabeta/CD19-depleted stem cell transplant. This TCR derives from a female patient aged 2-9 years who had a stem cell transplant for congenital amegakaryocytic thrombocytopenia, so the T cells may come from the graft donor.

CDR3 in amino acids: CASSLIPRTGMFYEQYF. CDR3 bases: TGTGCCAGCAGTCTAATACCGCGGACAGGGATGTTCTACGAGCAGTACTTC. The chain recombines TRBV28 with TRBJ2-7, with TRBD1 matching over 8 bases. The V segment lost 5 bases and the J segment 3 bases; nucleotides outside the gene matches: 15. The CDR3 is made up of 17 amino acids. Germline assignment: CDR1 MDHEN and CDR2 SYDVKM.